The text below deals with one T cell receptor (beta chain). Its antigen is not identified. This record belongs to a study of cytomegalovirus exposure and HLA in healthy donors. About the study: Earlier, fewer than 130 million unique TCR beta sequences were recovered from some 200 million T cells by an analysis. Study-wide findings and caveats: High sensitivity and specificity were reportedly achieved when the classifier diagnosed cytomegalovirus status. Roughly even sequencing depth across donors was the assumption behind the presence/absence analyses. Using a false discovery rate of 0.05, a later analysis showed that some 16,000 TCR beta sequences were associated with HLA alleles.

Researchers ran the PCR with 60 Vbeta and 13 Jbeta primers. Clones were sequenced by immunoSEQ multiplex PCR, and TCRdb holds only the in-frame ones, with some missing. This sample yields some 200,000 clones, of which around 77% are seen a single time; just under 3% belongs to the top ten. Material: PBMCs. The source of this sequence is a woman aged 30 to 39 in good health and CMV-seronegative.

The CDR3 sequence is CASSHYRGPQPQHF. CDR3 coding DNA: TGTGCCAGCTCACACTACAGGGGGCCTCAGCCCCAGCATTTT. V and J are TRBV18 and TRBJ1-5; 9 positions agree with TRBD1. Trimming removed 4 bases from V and 6 bases from J; junction bases left unmatched: 4. The germline CDR1 and CDR2 sequences are KGHSH and LQKENI. This CDR3 contains 14 residues. The full variable domain, with the rest looked up from reference TRBV18 and TRBJ1-5, is NAGVMQNPRHLVRRRGQEARLRCSPMKGHSHVYWYRQLPEEGLKFMVYLQKENIIDESGMPKERFSAEFPKEGPSILRIQQVVRGDSAAYFCASSHYRGPQPQHFGDGTRLSIL.